Below, 20 T cell receptor beta chains from the same sample are listed, as sequenced in a study of cytomegalovirus exposure and HLA in healthy donors. PCR used 60 Vbeta primers and 13 Jbeta primers. Clones were read by immunoSEQ multiplex PCR, and TCRdb kept only the in-frame ones, dropping some. The top ten hold around 1.2% of the sample, which has fewer than 200,000 clones, 84% seen once. Sequencing used PBMCs. Every receptor here comes from a girl aged 2-10 years in good health and CMV-seropositive.

The chain links TRBV28 to TRBJ1-1; no definite D call. The CDR3 consists of 15 residues. Trimming stripped 6 bases from V and 3 bases from J, with 17 bases between. CDR1 is MDHEN, CDR2 SYDVKM, per germline. CDR3 coding DNA: TGTGCCAGCAGGCTTCTGGGGAGCTTGGACACTGAAGCTTTCTTT. It yields the protein CASRLLGSLDTEAFF.

The CDR3 is CASGLRQDPLSVNTEAFF. The DNA of the CDR3 is TGTGCTAGTGGTTTAAGACAGGATCCTTTGTCGGTGAACACTGAAGCTTTCTTT. This chain connects TRBV12-5 to TRBJ1-1, with a tentative D call TRBD1 (6 bases). The V end was cut by 3 bases, the J end by 0 bases, with 20 bases between. The CDR3 runs to 18 residues. Germline V gives CDR1 LGHNT, CDR2 FRNRAP.

The chain joins TRBV11-2 to TRBJ2-1, with TRBD2 matching 7 bases. Per germline, CDR1 SGHAT and CDR2 FQNNGV. Trimming at V came to 5 bases and at J to 5 bases, leaving 9 bases not matched to a gene. The CDR3 contains 15 residues. The CDR3 DNA follows: TGTGCCAGCAGCCAGGGACTACGTAATAACAATGAGCAGTTCTTC. This sequence encodes CASSQGLRNNNEQFF.

V and J are TRBV11-2 and TRBJ1-1; D is perhaps TRBD1 (5 bases). CDR3 length equals 12 residues. Looked up from germline, CDR1 is SGHAT and CDR2 is FQNNGV. Trimming pared 6 bases from V and 3 bases from J, leaving 8 bases between. This CDR3 reads CASSFRDTEAFF. The CDR3 coding sequence is TGTGCCAGCAGTTTCAGGGACACTGAAGCTTTCTTT.

V is TRBV6-5 and J is TRBJ2-7; a possible D gene is TRBD2 (5 bases). Germline loops: CDR1 MNHEY, CDR2 SVGAGI. The V gene lost 5 bases and the J gene lost 5 bases, with 13 bases spanning the gap. This CDR3 has 13 amino acids. The CDR3 DNA reads as TGTGCCAGCAGTACGCCGGGAAAAGACGAGCAGTACTTC. Protein product: CASSTPGKDEQYF.

This clone appeared once. The rearrangement links TRBV9 to TRBJ1-2; D is perhaps TRBD1 (6 bases). Germline V CDR1 and CDR2: SGDLS, YYNGEE. CDR3 length: 14 amino acids. Trimming took 3 bases from V and 7 from J, leaving 16 bases between them. CDR3 residues: CASSADGGAIGYTF. CDR3 nucleotide sequence: TGTGCCAGCAGCGCCGACGGGGGGGCTATTGGCTACACCTTC.

J is TRBJ2-5 and V is TRBV15; the D gene is possibly TRBD1 (6 bases). Germline CDR1 reads LNHNV; CDR2 reads YYDKDF (reference sequence). The CDR3 totals 14 residues. V dropped 4 bases and J dropped 1 base, with 10 bases sitting between them. The CDR3 loop is CATSTRDTQETQYF. The CDR3 nucleotides are TGTGCCACCAGCACCCGGGACACCCAAGAGACCCAGTACTTC.

This clone is a singleton in its sample. The chain uses TRBV28 and TRBJ2-1, with D possibly TRBD2 on 5 matching bases. This CDR3 is 13 amino acids long. Germline loops: CDR1 MDHEN, CDR2 SYDVKM. The V gene lost 5 bases and the J gene lost 3 bases, with 8 bases spanning the gap. The CDR3 region has the DNA TGTGCCAGCAGTAACGGACTCTACAATGAGCAGTTCTTC. Translated, it gives CASSNGLYNEQFF.

The chain has TRBV11-3 and TRBJ1-1; TRBD1 agrees at 10 bases. Germline values: CDR1 SGHNT, CDR2 YENEEA. The CDR3 is 15 residues long. V dropped 5 bases and J dropped 4; count of bases not matched to a gene: 7. The CDR3 loop is CASSPRQGAGTEAFF. CDR3 DNA sequence: TGTGCCAGCAGCCCCCGACAGGGGGCGGGCACTGAAGCTTTCTTT.

V gene TRBV19 combines with J gene TRBJ2-2; 7 bases align to TRBD1. V trimming: 6 bases; J trimming: 5 bases; junction bases outside the gene matches: 15. This CDR3 is 17 amino acids long. Germline V lookup: CDR1 LNHDA, CDR2 SQIVND (reference sequence). CDR3 residues: CASSSQGVSRITGELFF. In DNA form, the CDR3 reads TGTGCCAGTAGCTCCCAGGGGGTGTCCCGAATTACCGGGGAGCTGTTTTTT.

The chain couples TRBV13 to TRBJ1-1, with TRBD1 identical over 7 bases. In germline, CDR1 is PRHDT, CDR2 FYEKMQ (reference sequence). V lost 5 bases to trimming and J lost 4 bases; unmatched junction nucleotides: 10. The CDR3 runs 15 residues. The CDR3 here is CASSGRQGKGTEAFF. CDR3 DNA: TGTGCCAGCAGCGGACGACAGGGAAAGGGCACTGAAGCTTTCTTT.

This clone was observed a handful of times. This rearrangement joins TRBV30 to TRBJ1-2; perhaps TRBD1 as D (5 bases). Germline assignment: CDR1 GTSNPN and CDR2 SVGIG (reference sequence). Trimming stripped 8 bases from V and 8 bases from J, with 12 bases between. This CDR3 has 10 residues. The CDR3 DNA follows: TGTGCCAGTCAGGGTTCGGGCTACACCTTC. Protein product: CASQGSGYTF.

V gene TRBV7-2 combines with J gene TRBJ1-5; D call uncertain. Trimming cost V 5 bases and J 4 bases, with 9 bases left between them. CDR1 and CDR2 from the germline V gene are SGHTA and FQGNSA. The CDR3 is made up of 13 amino acids. The CDR3 nucleotides read TGTGCCAGCAGCCGAACGGGGAATCAGCCCCAGCATTTT. As protein: CASSRTGNQPQHF.

This sequence joins TRBV4-2 and TRBJ1-1; 7 bases map to TRBD1. The CDR3 runs 13 residues. The germline V gene has CDR1 LGHNA and CDR2 YNFKEQ. The ends lost 3 bases at V and 10 bases at J; junction bases unmatched: 8. The CDR3 loop is CASSQARGLGAFF. The CDR3 DNA reads TGTGCCAGCAGCCAGGCTAGGGGGCTGGGAGCTTTCTTT.

The chain carries TRBV29-1 and TRBJ2-7; D unclear. Trimming took off 7 bases at V and 5 bases at J, with 18 bases between the two ends. CDR1 is SQVTM, CDR2 ANQGSEA, per germline. The CDR3 extends over 13 amino acids. CDR3 in DNA: TGCAGCGCCCAACGGTCCCCCTTGGACGAGCAGTACTTC. Translation: CSAQRSPLDEQYF.

This rearrangement joins TRBV11-3 to TRBJ2-7, with TRBD2 matching 9 bases. Losses at the gene ends were 5 bases for V and 7 bases for J; bases not matched to a gene: 15. The CDR3 runs to 16 residues. CDR1 is SGHNT and CDR2 is YENEEA in the germline V gene. CDR3 region: CASSPPASGTRREQYF. CDR3 nucleotides: TGTGCCAGCAGCCCGCCGGCTAGCGGGACCAGGAGGGAGCAGTACTTC.

The chain couples TRBV2 to TRBJ1-6; 8 bases are shared with TRBD1. V was pared by 8 bases and J by 7 bases, with 10 bases of the junction left unmatched. CDR1 is SNHLY and CDR2 is FYNNEI in the germline V gene. The CDR3 has 15 amino acids. This CDR3 is CASQKDRAINSPLHF. The CDR3 DNA reads as TGTGCCAGCCAGAAGGACAGGGCCATCAATTCACCCCTCCACTTT. Complete variable domain (other parts from reference TRBV2 and TRBJ1-6): EPEVTQTPSHQVTQMGQEVILRCVPISNHLYFYWYRQILGQKVEFLVSFYNNEISEKSEIFDDQFSVERPDGSNFTLKIRSTKLEDSAMYFCASQKDRAINSPLHFGNGTRLTVT.

The chain combines TRBV5-1 with TRBJ2-1; 7 bases match TRBD1. After removal of 3 bases from V and 8 bases from J, the junction contained 8 bases not matched to a gene. The germline gives CDR1 SGHRS, CDR2 YFSETQ. The CDR3 sequence is 14 residues long. CDR3 sequence reads: CASSSQTGLYEQFF. DNA of the CDR3: TGCGCCAGCAGCTCTCAGACAGGGCTCTATGAGCAGTTCTTC.

The chain combines TRBV5-1 with TRBJ2-1, with D possibly matching TRBD2 (5 bases). CDR1 is SGHRS and CDR2 is YFSETQ in the germline V gene. CDR3 length equals 16 residues. The V and J ends lost 4 bases and 0 bases respectively, with 14 bases between them. DNA for the CDR3: TGCGCCAGCAGCCATTTAGCGCGTCGCTCCTACAATGAGCAGTTCTTC. Its protein product is CASSHLARRSYNEQFF.

The chain has TRBV28 and TRBJ1-5; 9 bases agree with TRBD1. The J segment lost 1 base and the V segment lost 4 bases, leaving 11 bases of the junction unmatched. The CDR3 extends over 18 amino acids. The germline V gene encodes CDR1 MDHEN and CDR2 SYDVKM. The chain's CDR3 is CASSSIHTGGWSNQPQHF. CDR3 bases: TGTGCCAGCAGTTCCATCCACACAGGGGGCTGGAGCAATCAGCCCCAGCATTTT.